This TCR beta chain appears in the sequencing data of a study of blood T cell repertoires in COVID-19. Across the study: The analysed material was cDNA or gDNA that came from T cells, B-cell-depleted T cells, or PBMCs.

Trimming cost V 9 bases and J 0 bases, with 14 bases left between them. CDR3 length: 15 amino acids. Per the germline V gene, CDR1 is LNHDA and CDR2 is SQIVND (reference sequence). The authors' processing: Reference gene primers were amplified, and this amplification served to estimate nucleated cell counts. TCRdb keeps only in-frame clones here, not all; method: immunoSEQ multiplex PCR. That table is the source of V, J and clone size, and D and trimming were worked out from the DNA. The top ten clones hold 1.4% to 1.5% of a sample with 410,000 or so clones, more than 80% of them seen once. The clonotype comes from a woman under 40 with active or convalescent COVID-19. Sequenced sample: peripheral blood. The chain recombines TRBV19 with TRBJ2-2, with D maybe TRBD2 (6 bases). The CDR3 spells CASHSGTTNTGELFF. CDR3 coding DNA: TGTGCCAGCCATAGCGGAACAACGAACACCGGGGAGCTGTTTTTT. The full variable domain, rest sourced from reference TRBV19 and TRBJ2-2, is DGGITQSPKYLFRKEGQNVTLSCEQNLNHDAMYWYRQDPGQGLRLIYYSQIVNDFQKGDIAEGYSVSREKKESFPLTVTSAQKNPTAFYLCASHSGTTNTGELFFGEGSRLTVL.